Included here is one T cell receptor beta chain sequence, with context. It lacks a known antigen. Within one base of it there is no much larger clone, and no base qualities were kept. This sample is drawn from a study of blood T cell repertoires in COVID-19 (TCRdb year 2020). General notes on the study: Samples from collaborators originated in the United States, Italy and Spain and spanned both the acute and convalescent phases of COVID-19. The sample metadata nearly always contained a de-identified subject ID, COVID-19 status, age in years and sex. The samples were drawn from two sources: the first 160 participants of the ongoing ImmuneRACE study, and 1,254 subjects contributed by 6 global collaborators. Where HLA class I and class II types were available, the types were taken from metadata supplied by the sample provider, not from assay-based typing. The prospective study material was composed of cDNA or gDNA derived from T cells, B-cell-depleted T cells, or PBMCs. Subjects who had been exposed to COVID-19, were actively infected with it, or had recovered from it provided the deeply sampled blood TCRbeta repertoires that made up the dataset. The repertoires were released in a freely available public database intended as a resource for research on the immune response to SARS-CoV-2. Points the paper makes about the study in general: How much clinical and demographic metadata was included differed by source and by participant, and the metadata was provided uncurated.

TCRbeta CDR3 regions were amplified from genomic DNA by means of the immunoSEQ Assay, a bias-controlled multiplex PCR. The study's own analysis went as follows. Within the assay, amplification of reference gene primers was used to estimate how many nucleated cells each sample contained. Sequence reads were collapsed and filtered to measure the absolute abundance of every unique TCRbeta CDR3 rearrangement. For each sample, productive Simpson clonality was calculated as the square root of Simpson's diversity index over productive rearrangements. TCRdb's version of the immuneACCESS table is confined to in-frame rearrangements and falls short of the full clone set. An unresolved V gene accounts for under half of the shortfall where checked; the remainder is of unknown origin. V and J calls and clone size are given by that table; D and trimming were obtained from the DNA. The table for this sample lists under 200,000 clones; around 90% of them were counted only once. Approximately 5.5% of the sample lies in the top ten.

Collaborating institutions collected whole blood in K2EDTA tubes following their own protocols. Collaborator samples were shipped for TCRbeta analysis as frozen whole blood, isolated PBMCs, or DNA extracted from either sample type. The specimen sequenced was peripheral blood. This clonotype was sampled from a man aged 40-50 years with active or convalescent COVID-19.

The CDR3: CASSTAGAGTEAFF. The base sequence is TGCGCCAGCAGCACGGCGGGGGCAGGGACTGAAGCTTTCTTT. This receptor chain uses TRBV5-1 and TRBJ1-1, with TRBD1 as a weak D call on 6 bases. Trimming takes 4 bases from V and 5 bases from J, and the germline ends sit 15 bases apart. Including cysteine and phenylalanine, the CDR3 has 14 amino acids. Only the CDR3 DNA stays, 42 bases, in frame from base 1. The germline V gene yields SGHRS for CDR1 and YFSETQ for CDR2.